The 24 T cell receptor beta chains reported below all come from one sample, sequenced in a study of T cells in Graves' hyperthyroidism and ophthalmopathy. RNA transcripts were the template for amplifying TCR beta CDR3 regions. The TCR CDR3 first-round RT-PCR relied on the HTBI primer set. TCRdb fed the multiplex PCR reads into MiXCR, producing one record per CDR3 protein. In the table there are approximately 600,000 distinct CDR3 sequences, around 21% of which are singletons. The sample was blood. The source of these receptors is a man in his thirties or forties with Graves' ophthalmopathy.

This clonotype has a count of ten or more. The chain is built from TRBV12-3 or TRBV12-4 and TRBJ2-3; D uncertain. Trimming took 6 bases from V and 0 from J, leaving 13 bases between them. This CDR3 comprises 15 residues. The DNA for the CDR3 is TGTGCCAGCAGGCCTGACGGATCTAGCACAGATACGCAGTATTTT. Protein sequence: CASRPDGSSTDTQYF.

Of note for this clonotype: A much larger clone differs from this one at a single base, so this may be a read error. The chain employs TRBV28 and TRBJ2-1; D may be TRBD1 (6 bases). Gene TRBJ2-7 matches the end of the DNA better, so the J call may be wrong. Germline V gives CDR1 MDHEN, CDR2 SYDVKM. CDR3 length equals 16 residues. Here the CDR3 reads CASRRRLGDTYNEQYF. DNA of the CDR3: TGTGCCAGCAGGCGGAGGTTGGGGGACACATACAATGAGCAGTACTTC.

This clonotype has ten or more counts. V usage is TRBV5-6 and J usage is TRBJ1-2; TRBD1 matches 8 bases. The V gene end was trimmed by 4 bases and the J gene end by 3 bases; junction bases not matched to a gene: 8. Germline lookup yields CDR1 SGHDT and CDR2 YYEEEE. The CDR3 consists of 15 residues. The CDR3 protein is CASSPTQGAHYGYTF. CDR3 coding DNA: TGTGCCAGCAGCCCAACGCAGGGGGCCCACTATGGCTACACCTTC. The entire variable domain, with the rest obtained from reference TRBV5-6 and TRBJ1-2, is as follows: DAGVTQSPTHLIKTRGQQVTLRCSPKSGHDTVSWYQQALGQGPQFIFQYYEEEERQRGNFPDRFSGHQFPNYSSELNVNALLLGDSALYLCASSPTQGAHYGYTFGSGTRLTVV.

The chain is built from TRBV27 and TRBJ2-7, with TRBD2 identical over 7 bases. CDR1 is MNHEY and CDR2 is SMNVEV in the germline V gene (reference sequence). With 4 bases clipped from V and 3 bases from J, the junction kept 6 bases outside the gene matches. This CDR3 is 14 amino acids long. CDR3 DNA sequence: TGTGCCAGCAGTTCCCCCCGGACTAGCTACGAGCAGTACTTC. Its protein is CASSSPRTSYEQYF.

This clonotype was detected a few times. The genes are TRBV5-1 and TRBJ2-1; D possibly matches TRBD1 or TRBD2 (5 bases each). V gave up 2 bases and J gave up 7 bases, with 16 bases separating them. CDR3 length: 15 residues. Germline V gene sequence: CDR1 SGHRS, CDR2 YFSETQ. CDR3 coding DNA: TGCGCCAGCAGCTTTTTGGGGGATGGTGGTAATGAGCAGTTCTTC. It codes for CASSFLGDGGNEQFF.

This clonotype was seen a handful of times. The J gene is TRBJ2-7, the V gene TRBV6-1; D perhaps matches TRBD1 (6 bases). CDR1 and CDR2 (germline): MNHNS, SASEGT. CDR3 size: 13 residues. The germline V and J ends were trimmed by 5 bases and 7 bases, with 15 bases remaining between them. CDR3 in DNA: TGTGCCAGCAGTCCTATGGACAGTTCGGAGCAGTACTTC. Protein sequence: CASSPMDSSEQYF.

The sample holds many counts of this clonotype. V and J are TRBV28 and TRBJ2-7; D uncertain. Deletions cut 5 bases from V and 2 bases from J, with 7 bases between. Germline V lookup: CDR1 MDHEN, CDR2 SYDVKM. This CDR3 is built from 12 residues. The CDR3 DNA follows: TGTGCCAGCAGTCAACGAACCTACGAGCAGTACTTC. This translates into CASSQRTYEQYF.

There are many counts of this clonotype. The rearrangement links TRBV11-2 to TRBJ2-7, with D perhaps TRBD2 (6 bases). The CDR3 length is 14 residues. Trimming took off 5 bases at V and 3 bases at J, with 14 bases between the two ends. Germline V CDR1 and CDR2: SGHAT, FQNNGV. CDR3 in DNA: TGTGCCAGCAGCCCCCTGCAGGGACTCTACGAGCAGTACTTC. Amino acid sequence: CASSPLQGLYEQYF. The complete variable domain, with remaining parts taken from reference TRBV11-2 and TRBJ2-7, reads EAGVAQSPRYKIIEKRQSVAFWCNPISGHATLYWYQQILGQGPKLLIQFQNNGVVDDSQLPKDRFSAERLKGVDSTLKIQPAKLEDSAVYLCASSPLQGLYEQYFGPGTRLTVT.

V gene TRBV20-1 combines with J gene TRBJ1-5; possible D gene TRBD1, 5 bases. The CDR3 runs 15 residues. Trimming left V 0 bases short and J 0 bases short, with 9 bases between. Germline assignment: CDR1 DFQATT and CDR2 SNEGSKA (reference sequence). CDR3 in amino acids: CSARDQGYSNQPQHF. DNA of the CDR3: TGCAGTGCTAGAGATCAGGGCTATAGCAATCAGCCCCAGCATTTT.

This clonotype was seen a handful of times. The rearrangement links TRBV14 to TRBJ2-7; TRBD2 agrees at 10 bases. This CDR3 is built from 19 residues. With 0 bases clipped from V and 4 bases from J, the junction kept 15 bases outside the gene matches. The germline V gene encodes CDR1 SGHDN and CDR2 FVKESK. The CDR3 reads CASSQEPGAGGPTSYEQYF. CDR3 in DNA: TGTGCCAGCAGCCAAGAGCCTGGAGCGGGAGGGCCCACATCATACGAGCAGTACTTC. Supplemented by reference TRBV14 and TRBJ2-7, the full variable domain reads EAGVTQFPSHSVIEKGQTVTLRCDPISGHDNLYWYRRVMGKEIKFLLHFVKESKQDESGMPNNRFLAERTGGTYSTLKVQPAELEDSGVYFCASSQEPGAGGPTSYEQYFGPGTRLTVT.

This rearrangement joins TRBV19 to TRBJ1-2, with 11 bases that match TRBD1. The V and J ends lost 6 bases and 4 bases, in that order; junction bases with no gene match: 10. The CDR3 consists of 16 residues. The germline V gene has CDR1 LNHDA and CDR2 SQIVND (reference sequence). The DNA of the CDR3 is TGTGCCAGTAGCGACGTAGGACAGGGGGCGTTCTATGGCTACACCTTC. It yields the protein CASSDVGQGAFYGYTF.

The J gene is TRBJ2-6, the V gene TRBV12-3 or TRBV12-4, with D tentatively TRBD1 (5 bases). The CDR3 consists of 16 residues. Trimming took 5 bases from V and 0 from J, leaving 11 bases between them. The CDR3 loop reads CASSPTALSGANVLTF. The CDR3 nucleotides are TGTGCCAGCAGTCCGACAGCTCTCTCTGGGGCCAACGTCCTGACTTTC.

This clonotype occurred a few times. The chain uses TRBV7-9 and TRBJ1-1; a weak D match, TRBD1 (5 bases). V was cut by 5 bases and J by 1 base, with 17 bases left in between. Germline loops: CDR1 SEHNR, CDR2 FQNEAQ (reference sequence). This CDR3 comprises 16 residues. The CDR3 spells CASSPRDGSENTEAFF. CDR3 coding DNA: TGTGCCAGCAGCCCCCGGGACGGATCCGAGAACACTGAAGCTTTCTTT. The full variable domain, rest sourced from reference TRBV7-9 and TRBJ1-1, is DTGVSQNPRHKITKRGQNVTFRCDPISEHNRLYWYRQTLGQGPEFLTYFQNEAQLEKSRLLSDRFSAERPKGSFSTLEIQRTEQGDSAMYLCASSPRDGSENTEAFFGQGTRLTVV.

A few counts support this clonotype. This chain links TRBV19 with TRBJ2-7; 9 bases match TRBD2. V gave up 9 bases and J gave up 3 bases; unmatched junction bases: 12. The germline CDR1 and CDR2 sequences are LNHDA and SQIVND (reference sequence). This CDR3 region has 15 residues. As DNA, the CDR3 is TGTGCCAGGGGGACTAGCACAATTTATTTCTACGAGCAGTACTTC. Encoded protein: CARGTSTIYFYEQYF. Complete variable domain (other parts from reference TRBV19 and TRBJ2-7): DGGITQSPKYLFRKEGQNVTLSCEQNLNHDAMYWYRQDPGQGLRLIYYSQIVNDFQKGDIAEGYSVSREKKESFPLTVTSAQKNPTAFYLCARGTSTIYFYEQYFGPGTRLTVT.

There are a few counts of this clonotype. The V gene is TRBV12-3 or TRBV12-4, the J gene TRBJ2-7, with a possible D match to TRBD1 (7 bases). Trimming shortened V by 5 bases and J by 9 bases, and 17 bases separated the two germline ends. The CDR3 contains 13 residues. Here the CDR3 DNA reads TGTGCCAGCAGTCCCCTAGCCCAGGGGGGGCAGTACTTC. Protein: CASSPLAQGGQYF.

The V gene is TRBV4-2, the J gene TRBJ2-1, with D tentatively TRBD1 or TRBD2 (5 bases each). This CDR3 has 14 amino acids. V was shortened by 0 bases and J by 9 bases, with 12 bases between the two germline ends. Germline CDR1 is LGHNA and CDR2 is YNFKEQ. CDR3 sequence (DNA): TGTGCCAGCAGCCAAGAGGGGACCCGAAGTGAGCAGTTCTTC. It specifies CASSQEGTRSEQFF.

V gene TRBV12-3 or TRBV12-4 combines with J gene TRBJ1-6, with D unclear. The CDR3 length is 16 residues. The V and J ends lost 5 bases and 7 bases respectively, with 18 bases between them. CDR3 bases: TGTGCCAGCAGTCCCCAGCCACAGAGTCTAAATTCACCCCTCCACTTT. Translation: CASSPQPQSLNSPLHF.

This clonotype was recorded at least ten times. The chain employs TRBV11-2 and TRBJ2-1, with D perhaps matching TRBD2 (5 bases). V was pared by 1 base and J by 6 bases, with 7 bases between. This CDR3 is built from 13 residues. Looked up from germline, CDR1 is SGHAT and CDR2 is FQNNGV. DNA of the CDR3: TGTGCCAGCAGCTTAGCGGACTCCAATGAGCAGTTCTTC. It specifies CASSLADSNEQFF.

On this clonotype itself: A much more abundant neighbour one base away suggests this may be a read error. The chain uses TRBV5-5 and TRBJ2-3; 10 bases map to TRBD2. The germline V gene encodes CDR1 SGHKS and CDR2 YYEKEE (reference sequence). The CDR3 has 16 residues. The CDR3 nucleotides are TGTGCCAGCAGCCGTGGGACTAGCGCCGACACAGATGCGCAGTATTTT. Its translation is CASSRGTSADTDAQYF. The full variable domain, with the rest looked up from reference TRBV5-5 and TRBJ2-3, is DAGVTQSPTHLIKTRGQQVTLRCSPISGHKSVSWYQQVLGQGPQFIFQYYEKEERGRGNFPDRFSARQFPNYSSELNVNALLLGDSALYLCASSRGTSADTDAQYFGPGTRLTVL.

This clonotype was recorded many times. The rearrangement joins TRBV5-8 to TRBJ2-1; 9 bases line up with TRBD2. In germline, CDR1 is SGHTS, CDR2 YDEGEE. Trimming removed 0 bases from V and 5 bases from J; junction bases left unmatched: 9. This CDR3 has 17 residues. CDR3 in DNA: TGTGCCAGCAGCTTGGCCTTTGTTGGACTAGCGAACAATGAGCAGTTCTTC. This sequence encodes CASSLAFVGLANNEQFF. Full variable domain (missing parts from reference TRBV5-8 and TRBJ2-1): EAGVTQSPTHLIKTRGQQATLRCSPISGHTSVYWYQQALGLGLQFLLWYDEGEERNRGNFPPRFSGRQFPNYSSELNVNALELEDSALYLCASSLAFVGLANNEQFFGPGTRLTVL.

The sample holds a few counts of this clonotype. The genes are TRBV7-9 and TRBJ2-1, with 12 bases that match TRBD2. Germline values: CDR1 SEHNR, CDR2 FQNEAQ (reference sequence). V gave up 5 bases and J gave up 2 bases; unmatched junction bases: 7. The CDR3 consists of 17 residues. This CDR3 is CASSVTSGRTPYNEQFF. As DNA, the CDR3 is TGTGCCAGCAGCGTGACTAGCGGGAGAACTCCCTACAATGAGCAGTTCTTC.

This chain connects TRBV24-1 to TRBJ2-3; 7 bases match TRBD1. V dropped 0 bases and J dropped 4; count of bases not matched to a gene: 12. The CDR3 is made up of 18 amino acids. Germline-derived CDR1 and CDR2 are KGHDR and SFDVKD. This CDR3 is CATSDLQGGALVSDTQYF. The CDR3 coding sequence is TGTGCCACCAGTGATTTGCAAGGGGGCGCATTGGTTTCAGATACGCAGTATTTT.

Many counts were recorded for this clonotype. The V gene is TRBV28, the J gene TRBJ2-7, with D possibly being TRBD1 or TRBD2 (6 bases each). Germline CDR1 reads MDHEN; CDR2 reads SYDVKM. V lost 3 bases, J lost 3 bases, and 18 bases lay in between. This CDR3 spans 16 amino acids. CDR3 in amino acids: CASSFPGHPGGYEQYF. CDR3 DNA sequence: TGTGCCAGCAGTTTTCCGGGACACCCCGGGGGCTACGAGCAGTACTTC.

This clonotype has ten or more counts. The V call is TRBV5-1, the J call TRBJ2-1; TRBD2 matches 9 bases. V was pared by 0 bases and J by 3 bases, with 10 bases of the junction left unmatched. The CDR3 has 18 amino acids. CDR1 and CDR2 from the germline V gene are SGHRS and YFSETQ. The CDR3 nucleotides are TGCGCCAGCAGCTTGGAATTAGTAGCGGGAGTCGGCTACAATGAGCAGTTCTTC. Residues: CASSLELVAGVGYNEQFF.